Listed below are T cell receptor beta chains from one sample, sequenced in a study of molecular identifiers for immune sequencing clone quantification. Each CDR3 protein gets one entry after TCRdb re-called the PCR reads with MiXCR. Of 550,000 to 750,000 distinct CDR3 sequences in the sample, 20% are singletons; the top ten hold roughly 0.9%. Sequenced input: naive CD8+ T cells from blood, with Jurkat cell RNA spiked in. These receptors were collected from a human donor in good health. Some libraries in this study had Jurkat cell RNA spiked in. The conserved cysteine and the conserved F or W are not part of the CDR3 here. A D gene is named only where the DNA matches it firmly. Where a row states a size, it is once, few, many or the class of an expanded clone; other rows omit it.

D gene: TRBD2
J gene: TRBJ2-3
clone size: few
V gene: TRBV27
CDR3 protein: ASSFGQAGRIDTQY

D gene: TRBD2
J gene: TRBJ2-1
clone size: few
V gene: TRBV4-3
CDR3 protein: ASSHVTGGIYNEQF

D gene: TRBD2
J gene: TRBJ2-5
clone size: many
V gene: TRBV28
CDR3 protein: ASSWGQGPLAGGPLETQY

D gene: .
J gene: TRBJ2-7
clone size: many
V gene: TRBV6-2/TRBV6-3
CDR3 protein: ASSGGMTYEQY

D gene: TRBD2
J gene: TRBJ2-2
clone size: many
V gene: TRBV6-5
CDR3 protein: ASSPHAGEVTGELF

D gene: .
J gene: TRBJ1-1
clone size: few
V gene: TRBV12-3/TRBV12-4
CDR3 protein: ASSLGTEIEAF

D gene: TRBD1
J gene: TRBJ2-7
clone size: many
V gene: TRBV20-1
CDR3 protein: SPTRRDRINEQY

D gene: .
J gene: TRBJ2-6
clone size: many
V gene: TRBV6-2/TRBV6-3
CDR3 protein: ASSYGQGQISSGANVLT

D gene: .
J gene: TRBJ2-6
clone size: many
V gene: TRBV6-2/TRBV6-3
CDR3 protein: ASSYGTGANVLT

D gene: TRBD1
J gene: TRBJ1-2
clone size: many
V gene: TRBV4-1
CDR3 protein: ASSQDQTGDYGYT

D gene: .
J gene: TRBJ2-2
clone size: .
V gene: TRBV6-2/TRBV6-3
CDR3 protein: ASSYIPGGLSTGELF

D gene: TRBD2
J gene: TRBJ2-3
clone size: many
V gene: TRBV11-2
CDR3 protein: ASSPRSGGSTDTQY

D gene: .
J gene: TRBJ2-5
clone size: many
V gene: TRBV7-9
CDR3 protein: ASSLLLGDQETQY

D gene: TRBD1
J gene: TRBJ1-3
clone size: .
V gene: TRBV28
CDR3 protein: ASSSTRDRSFGNTIY

D gene: .
J gene: TRBJ2-1
clone size: few
V gene: TRBV20-1
CDR3 protein: SAYPEVWNEQF

D gene: .
J gene: TRBJ2-5
clone size: .
V gene: TRBV27
CDR3 protein: ASRLVGGVETQY